The rows below give T cell receptor beta chains drawn from one sample of a study of identical twins' blood T cells. MiXCR was run by TCRdb on the 5' RACE reads, yielding one entry per CDR3 protein. The data contain around 380,000 distinct CDR3 sequences, over 25% of them singletons. Sequencing was carried out using PBMCs. The origin of the receptors is a woman aged 18 to 50 in good health. Both conserved end residues are part of each CDR3. The order of the fields is V gene, clone size, D gene, J gene, CDR3 DNA, CDR3 protein. The D gene is left open where the match is weak. Size is omitted from some rows. Given values are once, few, many or a class for expanded clones.

v_gene: TRBV6-5; abundance: many; d_gene: -; j_gene: TRBJ1-1; CDR3nt: TGTGCCAGCAGTTACGGGGTTCGGGGCACTGAAGCTTTCTTT; CDR3aa: CASSYGVRGTEAFF
v_gene: TRBV24-1; abundance: few; d_gene: -; j_gene: TRBJ2-7; CDR3nt: TGTGCCACCAGTGAAAACCGGGGAACCTACGAGCAGTACTTC; CDR3aa: CATSENRGTYEQYF
v_gene: TRBV12-3/TRBV12-4; abundance: few; d_gene: -; j_gene: TRBJ1-1; CDR3nt: TGTGCCAGCAGTTTAAGAAGGCTGGCCCTGGGAGCTTTCTTT; CDR3aa: CASSLRRLALGAFF
v_gene: TRBV7-3; abundance: few; d_gene: -; j_gene: TRBJ1-2; CDR3nt: TGTGCCAGCAGCCCTTCTACAGGGCACTATGGCTACACCTTC; CDR3aa: CASSPSTGHYGYTF
v_gene: TRBV21-1; abundance: once; d_gene: -; j_gene: TRBJ2-2; CDR3nt: TGTGCCAGCAGCGAAGGTGATCGGACAGGGGATATGCGTGTCACCGGGGAGCTGCTTTTT; CDR3aa: CASSEGDRTGDMRVTGELLF
v_gene: TRBV2; abundance: -; d_gene: -; j_gene: TRBJ2-5; CDR3nt: TGTGCCAGCAGTGAATTGACCCCGTGGACCCAGTACTTC; CDR3aa: CASSELTPWTQYF
v_gene: TRBV24-1; abundance: -; d_gene: -; j_gene: TRBJ2-6; CDR3nt: TGTGCCACCAGTGCCGGACCTGGGGCCAACGTCCTGACTTTC; CDR3aa: CATSAGPGANVLTF
v_gene: TRBV30; abundance: few; d_gene: -; j_gene: TRBJ2-7; CDR3nt: TGTGCCTGGAGGCCGGGTTACTCCTACGAGCAGTACTTC; CDR3aa: CAWRPGYSYEQYF
v_gene: TRBV20-1; abundance: -; d_gene: -; j_gene: TRBJ2-7; CDR3nt: TGCAGTGCTAGAGTCCCCAAAGCCCCTGCCTACGAGCAGTACTTC; CDR3aa: CSARVPKAPAYEQYF
v_gene: TRBV12-3/TRBV12-4; abundance: -; d_gene: TRBD1; j_gene: TRBJ1-2; CDR3nt: TGTGCCAGCAGTTTAGCTGGACAGGGGGTTGGCTACACCTTC; CDR3aa: CASSLAGQGVGYTF
v_gene: TRBV28; abundance: -; d_gene: -; j_gene: TRBJ2-7; CDR3nt: TGTGCCAGCACCCCCAGCCACGCTTCCTACGAGCAGTACTTC; CDR3aa: CASTPSHASYEQYF
v_gene: TRBV7-9; abundance: -; d_gene: -; j_gene: TRBJ1-4; CDR3nt: TGTGCCAGCAGCTTACCTCAACAGGGAGGTCACGAAAAACTGTTTTTT; CDR3aa: CASSLPQQGGHEKLFF